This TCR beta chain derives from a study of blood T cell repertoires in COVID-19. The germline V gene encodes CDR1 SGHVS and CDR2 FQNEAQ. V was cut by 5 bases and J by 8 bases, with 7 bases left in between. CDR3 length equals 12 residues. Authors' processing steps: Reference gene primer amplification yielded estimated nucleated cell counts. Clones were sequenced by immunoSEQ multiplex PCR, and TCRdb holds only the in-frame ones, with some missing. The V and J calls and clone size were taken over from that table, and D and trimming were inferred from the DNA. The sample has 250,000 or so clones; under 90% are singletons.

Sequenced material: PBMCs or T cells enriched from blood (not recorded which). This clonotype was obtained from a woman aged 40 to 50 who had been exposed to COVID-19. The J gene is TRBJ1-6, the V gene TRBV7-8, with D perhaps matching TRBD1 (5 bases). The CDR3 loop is CASSPQDSPLHF. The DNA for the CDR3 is TGTGCCAGCAGCCCACAGGATTCACCCCTCCACTTT.